This TCR beta chain emerged from a study of T cell clonality in common variable immunodeficiency (dated by TCRdb to between 2015 and 2016). General conclusions and limits of the study: Even though DNA input was the same, control samples had an average of about 90,000 unique sequences each, compared with roughly 32,000 in CVID samples. CVID TCRbeta sequences were reported to have fewer deletions and N-nucleotide insertions and to lack highly modified clones with 13 or more V deletions. Correlations of repertoire features with clinical complications were constrained by heterogeneity among patients within the CVID cohort. CVID subjects shared fewer TCRbeta clones with each other than healthy controls did (p < 0.0001). Compared with healthy controls, CVID subjects showed increased TCRbeta clonality (t-test p = 0.018), a feature most characteristic of about a third of subjects. It was noted by the authors that sequencing of the repertoires of T cell subpopulations would be needed to clarify the cause of the increased clonality in CVID.

As concerns this clone: Its antigen is currently not known.

Standard criteria were used to diagnose CVID, namely serum IgG, IgA and/or IgM reduced below the normal range together with specific antibody deficiency. There were some 42 subjects in the CVID group (roughly 30 male and around 15 female), ranging in age from about 8 to 64 years, with a mean age of 40. Predominantly Caucasian heritage was noted among both the CVID patients and the healthy controls. At the time of study participation, every CVID subject had been on replacement immunoglobulin therapy for one year or longer. At the time of blood collection, no CVID subject was ill or was being treated with immunomodulatory or immunosuppressive medication. Heparinized peripheral whole blood samples of roughly 5 to 8 ml were obtained from each donor. Genomic DNA from adults with common variable immune deficiency (CVID) and from healthy adult controls was used for sequencing of TCRbeta CDR3 repertoires. Diluted blood was density-centrifuged over Hypaque 1077 or Ficoll-Paque to isolate peripheral blood mononuclear cells. Genomic DNA was obtained from unsorted mononuclear cells through either Qiagen column purification or a centrifugation-based method.

CVID samples and control samples contributed equivalent amounts of genomic DNA as sequencing input. For every sample, a 60 bp segment covering the rearranged TCRbeta CDR3 region was amplified and then sequenced. The immunoSEQ assay, a bias-corrected multiplex PCR with high-throughput sequencing, was employed for TCRbeta amplification. The study's own analysis went as follows. Every unique nucleotide sequence counted as a clone and was annotated with V, D and J genes, copy number and frequency. Sequences were labeled productive if in frame, and non-productive if out of frame or containing stop codons. Clonality was calculated from Shannon's entropy as previously described. Mean CDR3 Kyte-Doolittle hydropathy was derived from the predicted amino acid sequences of productive clones. Scaled V gene usage was hierarchically clustered using Manhattan distance and complete linkage with the R hclust function. Clone sharing by CDR3 amino acid sequence was assessed by resampling 12 repertoires per group over 100 rounds. Repertoires were searched for approximately 70 published EBV-specific and about 240 published CMV-specific TCRbeta sequences. A couple of CVID samples that yielded fewer than 10,000 sequences were excluded from the analysis, so 42 CVID repertoires were retained. The immuneACCESS repertoire file appears here via TCRdb, limited to in-frame rearrangements. These files lack a portion of the clones; in checked studies, under half of the deficit traces to unresolved V genes, and the cause of the others is not known. That table gives V, J and clone size, and the DNA gave D and trimming. Listed for this sample are tens of thousands of clones, none observed only a single time. The ten largest clones add up to approximately 3% of the sample.

The TCR originated in a human donor with common variable immunodeficiency. Sequencing was done on a sample of peripheral blood mononuclear cells.

The CDR3 sequence is CASSPTGSSDYGYTF. Partial CDR3 DNA: TGTGCCAGCAGTCCCACCGGGTCCTCCGACTATGGC. The chain is assembled from TRBV5-5 and TRBJ1-2; no D gene can be assigned with confidence. The CDR3 goes on 3 residues after the read ends, and that part is filled in from the germline J gene. CDR1 and CDR2 (SGHKS, YYEKEE) derive from the germline V gene (reference sequence). V and J lose 5 bases and 3 bases, and a span of 17 bases separates them. The CDR3 covers 15 residues, taking in both the cysteine and the phenylalanine. Shown are 36 bases from within the CDR3, in frame from base 1.